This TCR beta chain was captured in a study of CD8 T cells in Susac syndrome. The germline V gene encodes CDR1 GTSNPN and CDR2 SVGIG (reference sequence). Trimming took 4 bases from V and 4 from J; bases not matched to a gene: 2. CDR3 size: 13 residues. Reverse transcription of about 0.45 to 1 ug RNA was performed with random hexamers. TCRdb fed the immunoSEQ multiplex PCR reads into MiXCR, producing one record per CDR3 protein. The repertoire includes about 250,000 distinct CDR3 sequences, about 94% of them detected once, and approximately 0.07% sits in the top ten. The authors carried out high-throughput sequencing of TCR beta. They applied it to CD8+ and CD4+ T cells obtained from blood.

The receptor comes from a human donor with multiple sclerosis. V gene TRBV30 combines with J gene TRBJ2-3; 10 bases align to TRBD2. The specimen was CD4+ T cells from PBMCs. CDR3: CAWMSGGADTQYF. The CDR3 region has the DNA TGTGCCTGGATGAGCGGGGGGGCAGATACGCAGTATTTT.